The 3 T cell receptor beta chains listed next were all sequenced from one sample in a study of blood T cells in healthy people across ages. A second about 7 to 12 cycle PCR used barcoded and J-beta primers. TCRdb passed the 5' RACE reads through MiXCR, listing each CDR3 protein once. The profile shows around 870,000 distinct CDR3 sequences, more than 25% of them singletons. Source material: blood. Receptors originate from a woman aged 80 or over in good health.

The table lists this clonotype with a few counts. This may be a read error: a much more frequent sequence differs by one nucleotide. The chain couples TRBV6-2 or TRBV6-3 to TRBJ2-5; D possibly corresponds to TRBD1 (6 bases). Germline CDR1 is MNHEY and CDR2 is SVGEGT. Trimming pared 10 bases from V and 5 bases from J, leaving 17 bases between. This CDR3 is built from 13 residues. CDR3 loop: CATNQDSRETQYF. The CDR3 bases are TGTGCCACCAACCAGGACAGTCGGGAGACCCAGTACTTC.

About this clonotype itself: A much bigger clone sits one base away, suggesting this may be a read error. This chain links TRBV21-1 with TRBJ2-1; the tabulated D call, TRBD1, remains unverified against the DNA. TRBV21-1 is a recognized pseudogene. The CDR3 runs to 18 residues. CDR3 bases: TGTGCCAGCAGCGAAGGGGGACCGGGTTCGGGATTGTGCAATGAGCGGTTCTTC. Protein: CASSEGGPGSGLCNERFF.

This clonotype has a count of ten or more. DNA for the CDR3: TGTGCCAGCAGCGTAGCGAGCGGGGCGTTCACAGATACGCAGTATTTT. Translated, it gives CASSVASGAFTDTQYF. The gene calls are TRBV9 and TRBJ2-3, with 7 bases fitting TRBD2. This CDR3 region has 16 residues. V trimming: 0 bases; J trimming: 2 bases; junction bases outside the gene matches: 6. Germline V gene lookup returns CDR1 SGDLS and CDR2 YYNGEE.